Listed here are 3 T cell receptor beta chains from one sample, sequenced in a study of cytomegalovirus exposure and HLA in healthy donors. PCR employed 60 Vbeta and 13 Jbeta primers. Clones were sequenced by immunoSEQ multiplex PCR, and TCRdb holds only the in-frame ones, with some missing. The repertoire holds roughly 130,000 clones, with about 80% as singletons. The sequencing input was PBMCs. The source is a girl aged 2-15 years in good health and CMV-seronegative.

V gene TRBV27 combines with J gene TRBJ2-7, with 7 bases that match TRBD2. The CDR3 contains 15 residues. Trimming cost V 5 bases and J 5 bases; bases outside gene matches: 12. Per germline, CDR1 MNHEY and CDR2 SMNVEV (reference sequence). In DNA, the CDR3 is TGTGCCAGCAGTCGGACACTAGCGAGATACCACGAGCAGTACTTC. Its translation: CASSRTLARYHEQYF.

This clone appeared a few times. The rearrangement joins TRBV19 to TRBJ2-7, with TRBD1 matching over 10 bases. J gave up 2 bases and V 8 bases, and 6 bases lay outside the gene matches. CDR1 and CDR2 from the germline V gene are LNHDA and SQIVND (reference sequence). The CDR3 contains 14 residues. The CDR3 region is CASHPGTGAYEQYF. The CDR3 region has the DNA TGTGCCAGTCATCCTGGGACAGGGGCCTACGAGCAGTACTTC.

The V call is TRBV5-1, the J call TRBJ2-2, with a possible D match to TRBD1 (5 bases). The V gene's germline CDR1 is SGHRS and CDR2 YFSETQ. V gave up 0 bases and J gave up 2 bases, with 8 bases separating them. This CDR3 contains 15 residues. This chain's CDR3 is CASSLEGINTGELFF. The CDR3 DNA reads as TGCGCCAGCAGCTTGGAGGGGATTAACACCGGGGAGCTGTTTTTT.